This paragraph reports one T cell receptor (beta chain). The sample is drawn from a study of blood T cell repertoires in COVID-19. Overall study context: PBMCs, B-cell-depleted T cells, or T cells provided the cDNA or gDNA that made up the material.

Sequencing used immunoSEQ multiplex PCR; TCRdb keeps in-frame clones, though not all of them. In the table there are roughly 49,000 clones, roughly 80% of which are singletons. Germline CDR1 SGHNT, CDR2 YYREEE (reference sequence). The CDR3 extends over 13 amino acids. Trimming pared 2 bases from V and 4 bases from J, leaving 9 bases between. This chain joins TRBV5-4 and TRBJ2-5, with D maybe TRBD1 (6 bases). Sequencing input: peripheral blood. The source of this sequence is a man over 45 with active COVID-19. CDR3 nucleotide sequence: TGTGCCAGCAGCTTACAGGGTGGAGAGACCCAGTACTTC. Amino acid sequence: CASSLQGGETQYF.